These 11 T cell receptor beta chains were all obtained from the same sample, sequenced in a study of response to subunit inactivated influenza vaccine. TCRdb reprocessed the RT-PCR reads with MiXCR, giving one entry per CDR3 protein. The sample holds around 320,000 distinct CDR3 sequences; approximately 21% are singletons and the top ten take 10%. The material was PBMCs from blood, obtained approximately 20 months after vaccination. These receptors were taken from a man aged 50 to 75 who received an inactivated influenza vaccine.

The CDR3 DNA follows: TGTGCCAGCAGCTTATGGGGGCGGAACACCGGGGAGCTGTTTTTT. This encodes CASSLWGRNTGELFF. This chain links TRBV7-9 with TRBJ2-2; D may be TRBD1 (6 bases). The CDR3 is 15 amino acids. Germline assignment: CDR1 SEHNR and CDR2 FQNEAQ (reference sequence). Deletions cut 2 bases from V and 1 base from J, with 8 bases between.

J is TRBJ1-2 and V is TRBV9, with D tentatively TRBD1 (6 bases). V was cut by 0 bases and J by 3 bases, with 12 bases left in between. CDR3 length: 15 residues. The germline CDR1 and CDR2 sequences are SGDLS and YYNGEE. This chain's CDR3 is CASSVEPGDYYGYTF. CDR3 coding DNA: TGTGCCAGCAGCGTAGAACCAGGGGATTACTATGGCTACACCTTC.

The sample holds many counts of this clonotype. CDR3 nucleotide sequence: TGTGCCAGCAGCTACCAGGGGGCCAATCAGCCCCAGCATTTT. This encodes CASSYQGANQPQHF. The genes are TRBV7-2 and TRBJ1-5; 8 positions match TRBD1. V lost 4 bases and J lost 3; bases outside the gene matches: 2. CDR3 length equals 14 residues. Germline assignment: CDR1 SGHTA and CDR2 FQGNSA.

There are many counts of this clonotype. V is TRBV20-1 and J is TRBJ1-6, with D maybe TRBD1 (6 bases). The V gene's germline CDR1 is DFQATT and CDR2 SNEGSKA (reference sequence). Trimming pared 6 bases from V and 8 bases from J, leaving 14 bases between. This CDR3 has 13 amino acids. The CDR3 nucleotides are TGCAGTGCCCCCCCGACAGGATATTCACCCCTCCACTTT. Its protein product is CSAPPTGYSPLHF.

This clonotype was seen ten or more times. The V gene is TRBV28, the J gene TRBJ2-5, with a possible D match to TRBD1 (5 bases). Trimming stripped 5 bases from V and 1 base from J, with 14 bases between. Germline CDR1 is MDHEN and CDR2 is SYDVKM. This CDR3 is 15 amino acids long. The CDR3 region has the DNA TGTGCCAGCAGTCGAGGCAGGGCCACCCAAGAGACCCAGTACTTC. This codes for CASSRGRATQETQYF.

This clonotype appeared many times. The rearrangement links TRBV7-3 to TRBJ1-1; D uncertain. CDR3 length equals 13 residues. Germline V CDR1 and CDR2: SGHTA, FQGTGA. Trimming stripped 3 bases from V and 2 bases from J, with 7 bases between. Here the CDR3 DNA reads TGTGCCAGCAGCTTGGGGTATAACACTGAAGCTTTCTTT. It translates to CASSLGYNTEAFF.

This clonotype was observed a handful of times. The V and J genes are TRBV5-1 and TRBJ1-1; no reliable D call. The V gene's germline CDR1 is SGHRS and CDR2 YFSETQ. CDR3 length: 14 amino acids. The ends were cut back, 4 bases at V and 1 base at J, with 11 bases in the middle. The CDR3 sequence is CASSPTTQNTEAFF. DNA of the CDR3: TGCGCCAGCAGCCCAACGACCCAGAACACTGAAGCTTTCTTT.

The chain employs TRBV23-1 and TRBJ2-5; no firm D call. Being an ORF, TRBV23-1 has a function that is uncertain. V lost 0 bases and J lost 5, with 16 bases in between. The CDR3 totals 16 residues. Here the CDR3 reads CASSQSILSKGETQYF. The CDR3 DNA sequence: TGCGCCAGCAGTCAATCGATCCTATCGAAGGGTGAGACCCAGTACTTC.

This clonotype was counted many times. The rearrangement links TRBV7-8 to TRBJ1-5; unclear D gene. Trimming pared 1 base from V and 3 bases from J, leaving 1 base between. CDR1 and CDR2 from the germline V gene are SGHVS and FQNEAQ. The CDR3 totals 12 residues. CDR3 residues: CASSLDNQPQHF. The CDR3 DNA follows: TGTGCCAGCAGCTTAGACAATCAGCCCCAGCATTTT. Full variable domain (remainder filled in from reference TRBV7-8 and TRBJ1-5): GAGVSQSPRYKVAKRGQDVALRCDPISGHVSLFWYQQALGQGPEFLTYFQNEAQLDKSGLPSDRFFAERPEGSVSTLKIQRTQQEDSAVYLCASSLDNQPQHFGDGTRLSIL.

The chain couples TRBV15 to TRBJ2-5; the D call may be TRBD1 or TRBD2 (5 bases each). V shed 0 bases and J shed 1 base, with 9 bases lying between them. The CDR3 covers 15 residues. CDR1 and CDR2 from the germline V gene are LNHNV and YYDKDF (reference sequence). This CDR3 is CATSRDSGRQETQYF. Here the CDR3 DNA reads TGTGCCACCAGCAGAGATTCGGGACGCCAAGAGACCCAGTACTTC.

This clonotype was counted ten times or more. This chain connects TRBV20-1 to TRBJ1-4; D is perhaps TRBD1 (5 bases). The germline V gene has CDR1 DFQATT and CDR2 SNEGSKA (reference sequence). The CDR3 length is 14 residues. V shed 3 bases and J shed 0 bases, with 8 bases lying between them. In DNA form, the CDR3 reads TGCAGTGCTAGCGGGGGGGCAACTAATGAAAAACTGTTTTTT. Its translation: CSASGGATNEKLFF.